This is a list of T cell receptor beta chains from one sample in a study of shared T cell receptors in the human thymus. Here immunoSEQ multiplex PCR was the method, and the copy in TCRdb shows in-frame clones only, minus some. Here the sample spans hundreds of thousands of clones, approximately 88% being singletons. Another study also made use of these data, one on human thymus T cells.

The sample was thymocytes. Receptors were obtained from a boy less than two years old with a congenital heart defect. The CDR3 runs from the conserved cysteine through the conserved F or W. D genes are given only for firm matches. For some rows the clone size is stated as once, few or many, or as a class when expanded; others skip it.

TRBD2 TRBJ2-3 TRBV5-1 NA TGCGCCAGCAGCTTGTCGGGAGGTAGCACAGATACGCAGTATTTT CASSLSGGSTDTQYF
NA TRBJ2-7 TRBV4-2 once TGTGCCAGCAGCCAAGATCCTTATAGAGACACCTCCTACGAGCAGTACTTC CASSQDPYRDTSYEQYF
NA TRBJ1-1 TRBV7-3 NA TGTGCCAGCAGCTTAACCCCCGCAGGGATGAACACTGAAGCTTTCTTT CASSLTPAGMNTEAFF
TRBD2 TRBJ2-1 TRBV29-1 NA TGCAGCGTTGAAGATCAAACTAGCGGTGAGCAGTTCTTC CSVEDQTSGEQFF
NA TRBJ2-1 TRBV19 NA TGTGCCAGTAGTATCGGCGGGCATCCCCACCAGTTCTTC CASSIGGHPHQFF
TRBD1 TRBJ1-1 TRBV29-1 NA TGCAGCTCCAGTCCCGACAGGGTGGGGGTGAACACTGAAGCTTTCTTT CSSSPDRVGVNTEAFF
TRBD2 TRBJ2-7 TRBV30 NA TGTGCCTGGATAGCTAGGACTAGCGGGAGGGACGCCTACGAGCAGTACTTC CAWIARTSGRDAYEQYF
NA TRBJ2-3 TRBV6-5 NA TGTGCCAGCAGTTACGGCGGGGGCACAGATACGCAGTATTTT CASSYGGGTDTQYF
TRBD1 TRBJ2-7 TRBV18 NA TGTGCCAGCTCAACGACAGGGACCGAGCAGTACTTC CASSTTGTEQYF
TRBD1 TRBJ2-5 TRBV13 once TGTGCCAGCAGCCACCGACAGGGCTCGCAGACCCAGTACTTC CASSHRQGSQTQYF
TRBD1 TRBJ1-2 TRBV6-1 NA TGTGCCAGCAGTGAAGCGGGGGACAGGGGGAGTATTGGCTACACCTTC CASSEAGDRGSIGYTF
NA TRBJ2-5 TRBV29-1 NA TGCAGCGTCAGGGGGGAGTCTCTAGATGGGGAGACCCAGTACTTC CSVRGESLDGETQYF
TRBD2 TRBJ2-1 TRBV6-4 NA TGTGCCAGCAGTGACTCCCAGCGGGGGAATCCGAATGAGCAGTTCTTC CASSDSQRGNPNEQFF
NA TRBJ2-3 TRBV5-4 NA TGTGCCAGCAGCTTGGGGCGGATGGCCCGACCCAGCACAGATACGCAGTATTTT CASSLGRMARPSTDTQYF
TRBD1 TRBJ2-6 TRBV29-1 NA TGCAGCGTTGAAGGGACAGGGGATCTCTCTGGGGCCAACGTCCTGACTTTC CSVEGTGDLSGANVLTF
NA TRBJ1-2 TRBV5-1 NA TGCGCCAGCAGCGGCAGGGAGGGTAACTATGGCTACACCTTC CASSGREGNYGYTF
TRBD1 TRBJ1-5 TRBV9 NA TGTGCCAGCAGCGTAGGGACAGGGGGCGGCAATCAGCCCCAGCATTTT CASSVGTGGGNQPQHF
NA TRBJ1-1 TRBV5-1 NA TGCGCCAGCAGCTTGCCGCAGGGGTTGAACACTGAAGCTTTCTTT CASSLPQGLNTEAFF
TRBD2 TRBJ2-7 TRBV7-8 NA TGTGCCAGCAGCTTAGTGGGGCTAGCGGGAACCGAGCAGTACTTC CASSLVGLAGTEQYF
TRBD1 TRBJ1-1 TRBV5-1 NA TGCGCCAGCAGCCCCCCAGGGGGAGGCACTGAAGCTTTCTTT CASSPPGGGTEAFF
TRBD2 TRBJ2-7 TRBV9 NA TGTGCCAGCAGCGAGGGCCCCGTAGCGGGAGCTTCATACGAGCAGTACTTC CASSEGPVAGASYEQYF
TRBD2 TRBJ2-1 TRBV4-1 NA TGCGCCAGCAGCCCCGCGGCTAGCGGGAGTACTATCTCCTACAATGAGCAGTTCTTC CASSPAASGSTISYNEQFF
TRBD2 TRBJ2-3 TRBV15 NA TGTGCCACTAAGCGGGAATCTAGCACAGATACGCAGTATTTT CATKRESSTDTQYF
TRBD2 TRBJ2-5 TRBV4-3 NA TGCGCCAGCAGCAGACGAAACAGCGGGAGGGCCTTGGAGACCCAGTACTTC CASSRRNSGRALETQYF
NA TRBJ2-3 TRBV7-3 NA TGTGCCAGCAGCTTTCGGAAGGGCAGAGGGGGAGCAGATACGCAGTATTTT CASSFRKGRGGADTQYF
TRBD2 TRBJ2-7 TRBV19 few TGTGCCAGTAGTCCCCGGGCTAGCGGGAGCCACGAGCAGTACTTC CASSPRASGSHEQYF
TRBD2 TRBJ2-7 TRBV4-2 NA TGTGCCAGCAGTCCTATGGGACTAGCGGGAAAATACCCCTACGAGCAGTACTTC CASSPMGLAGKYPYEQYF
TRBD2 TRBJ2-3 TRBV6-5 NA TGTGCCAGCAGTTACCGTTCGGGGGGGGGCACAGATACGCAGTATTTT CASSYRSGGGTDTQYF
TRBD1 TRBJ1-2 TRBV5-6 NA TGTGCCAGCAGTCATGACAGGGGAGGGTCCTATGGCTACACCTTC CASSHDRGGSYGYTF
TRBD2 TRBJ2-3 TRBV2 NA TGTGCCAGCCAGCAGTTTCCCCGACTAGCGGGAGGAATAGATACGCAGTATTTT CASQQFPRLAGGIDTQYF
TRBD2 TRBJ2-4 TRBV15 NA TGTGCCACCAGCAGAGATCTAGTTAGCGGGAGGGCCACATCCAAAAACATTCAGTACTTC CATSRDLVSGRATSKNIQYF
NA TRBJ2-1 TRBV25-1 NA TGTGCCAGCAGTGAATTGTGGGGGCAGGGTGGCTACTACAATGAGCAGTTCTTC CASSELWGQGGYYNEQFF
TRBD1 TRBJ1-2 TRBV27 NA TGTGCCAGCAGTTTATCGTATCCCCACAGGGGTCATGGCTACACCTTC CASSLSYPHRGHGYTF